This T cell receptor (beta chain) was observed in a study of blood T cells in healthy people across ages. Study observations and caveats: In these data, TCR beta diversity tracked strongly with naive T cell percentage.

A J-beta primer mix and a sample-barcoded 5' primer were used in a second PCR of roughly 7 to 12 cycles. TCRdb recomputed calls from the 5' RACE reads with MiXCR, one row per CDR3 protein. The data show 500,000 to 700,000 distinct CDR3 sequences, approximately 30% seen once. The table lists this clonotype with a few counts. Its antigen is not known. Given a much more abundant clone one base away, this may be a read error. The CDR3 length is 15 residues. Germline V gives CDR1 DFQATT, CDR2 SNEGSKA (reference sequence). V was pared by 1 base and J by 13 bases, with 13 bases of the junction left unmatched. Researchers report isolating at least 7 million PBMCs per sample.

The chain joins TRBV20-1 to TRBJ2-1, with 10 bases that match TRBD2. The source is a woman over 75 in good health. Sequencing was performed on blood. The CDR3 nucleotides read TGCAGTGCTAGAGGGACTAGCGGCCGGGGGGAGACCCAGTTCTTC. Protein product: CSARGTSGRGETQFF.